The clone carrying this TCR beta chain showed up just a few times. The antigen is unknown. The data derive from a study of T cell repertoires in cytomegalovirus infection. Study in general: Public TCR beta signatures were indicative of both CMV infection and a matching HLA type.

One entry per CDR3 protein, called by TCRdb with MiXCR from the reads. Here the sample spans approximately 1,000,000 distinct CDR3 sequences, roughly 30% being singletons. V was pared by 3 bases and J by 8 bases, with 17 bases between. Germline CDR1 PRHDT, CDR2 FYEKMQ (reference sequence). The CDR3 length is 15 residues. The chain has TRBV13 and TRBJ2-1; D might be TRBD2 (5 bases). The source is a human donor in good health (CMV status not recorded). Some clones in this sample may be carry-over from other donors' samples. The starting material was cultured CD8+ T cells from PBMCs, obtained from culture after CMV antigen stimulation. CDR3 nucleotide sequence: TGTGCCAGCAGCTTTCACCAGGACTCCCACTATGAGCAGTTCTTC. Translation: CASSFHQDSHYEQFF.